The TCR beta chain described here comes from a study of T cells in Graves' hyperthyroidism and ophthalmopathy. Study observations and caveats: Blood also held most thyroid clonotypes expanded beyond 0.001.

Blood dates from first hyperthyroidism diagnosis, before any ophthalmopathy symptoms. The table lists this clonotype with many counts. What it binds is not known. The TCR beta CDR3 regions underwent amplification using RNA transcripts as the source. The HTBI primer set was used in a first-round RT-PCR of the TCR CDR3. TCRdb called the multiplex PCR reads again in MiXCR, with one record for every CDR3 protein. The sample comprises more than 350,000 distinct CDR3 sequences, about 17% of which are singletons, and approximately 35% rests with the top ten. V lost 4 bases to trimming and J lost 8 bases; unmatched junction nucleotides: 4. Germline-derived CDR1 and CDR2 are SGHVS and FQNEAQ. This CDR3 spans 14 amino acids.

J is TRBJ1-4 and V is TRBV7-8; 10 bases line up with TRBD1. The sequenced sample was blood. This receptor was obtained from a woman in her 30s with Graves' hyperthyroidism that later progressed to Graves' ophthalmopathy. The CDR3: CASSSTGGGEKLFF. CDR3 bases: TGTGCCAGCAGCTCGACAGGGGGCGGAGAAAAACTGTTTTTT.